Listed below are T cell receptor beta chains from one sample, sequenced in a study of blood T cell repertoires in COVID-19. The repertoire was sequenced with immunoSEQ multiplex PCR; TCRdb's copy has only in-frame clones and lacks some. The sample has 86,000 or so clones, about nine tenths seen once. Sequenced material: peripheral blood. These receptors originate from a man aged 45-60 years with active or convalescent COVID-19. CDR3s include the opening cysteine and the closing phenylalanine or tryptophan. The D gene is left open where the match is weak. Expanded clones get a size class; other rows say once, few or many, or leave the size out.

J: TRBJ2-1; D: TRBD2; V: TRBV6-6; size: once; CDR3: CASSLGTSGGEQFF; DNA: TGTGCCAGCAGTCTAGGGACTAGCGGGGGAGAGCAGTTCTTC
J: TRBJ1-1; D: TRBD1; V: TRBV19; size: -; CDR3: CASSPRTGNTEAFF; DNA: TGTGCCAGTAGTCCACGGACAGGTAACACTGAAGCTTTCTTT
J: TRBJ2-2; D: TRBD1; V: TRBV6-5; size: -; CDR3: CASSSGQGDGELFF; DNA: TGTGCCAGCAGTTCGGGACAGGGGGACGGGGAGCTGTTTTTT
J: TRBJ2-7; D: TRBD1; V: TRBV15; size: -; CDR3: CATSREITGVGEQYF; DNA: TGTGCCACCAGCAGAGAGATCACAGGGGTAGGGGAGCAGTACTTC
J: TRBJ1-1; D: -; V: TRBV27; size: -; CDR3: CASSLSIGAGRSTEAFF; DNA: TGTGCCAGCAGTTTATCGATTGGGGCGGGGAGAAGCACTGAAGCTTTCTTT
J: TRBJ1-2; D: -; V: TRBV28; size: -; CDR3: CASSLDSYGYTF; DNA: TGTGCCAGCAGCTTGGACAGCTATGGCTACACCTTC
J: TRBJ1-6; D: -; V: TRBV30; size: -; CDR3: CACIRGYNSPLHF; DNA: TGTGCCTGTATACGGGGCTATAATTCACCCCTCCACTTT
J: TRBJ2-5; D: -; V: TRBV3-1/TRBV3-2; size: -; CDR3: CASSQDRETQYF; DNA: TGTGCCAGCAGCCAAGATCGGGAGACCCAGTACTTC
J: TRBJ2-5; D: -; V: TRBV28; size: -; CDR3: CASSSPRAAQETQYF; DNA: TGTGCCAGCAGTTCCCCCAGAGCGGCCCAGGAGACCCAGTACTTC
J: TRBJ2-3; D: TRBD2; V: TRBV7-9; size: -; CDR3: CASSPKGLSTDTQYF; DNA: TGTGCCAGCAGCCCGAAGGGACTATCCACAGATACGCAGTATTTT
J: TRBJ2-5; D: TRBD1; V: TRBV7-2; size: -; CDR3: CASSPTRDSQETQYF; DNA: TGTGCCAGCAGCCCAACCCGGGACAGCCAAGAGACCCAGTACTTC
J: TRBJ1-3; D: TRBD1; V: TRBV5-6; size: few; CDR3: CASSYRTGGGTGSGNTIYF; DNA: TGTGCCAGCAGCTACCGGACAGGGGGCGGAACGGGGTCTGGAAACACCATATATTTT
J: TRBJ2-3; D: TRBD1; V: TRBV18; size: -; CDR3: CASSLGTAITDTQYF; DNA: TGTGCCAGCTCACTCGGGACAGCGATCACAGATACGCAGTATTTT
J: TRBJ1-2; D: -; V: TRBV10-2; size: -; CDR3: CATTTQETVPPGYTF; DNA: TGCGCCACCACAACTCAAGAGACAGTCCCTCCTGGCTACACCTTC
J: TRBJ2-3; D: -; V: TRBV5-6; size: once; CDR3: CASSLVTGTRTDTQYF; DNA: TGTGCCAGCAGCTTGGTCACGGGGACTCGCACAGATACGCAGTATTTT
J: TRBJ2-1; D: -; V: TRBV11-2; size: -; CDR3: CASSFSVLGANEQFF; DNA: TGTGCCAGCAGCTTTAGTGTCTTGGGGGCCAATGAGCAGTTCTTC
J: TRBJ2-1; D: -; V: TRBV6-1; size: few; CDR3: CASSDQGQSSYNEQFF; DNA: TGTGCCAGCAGTGACCAGGGGCAGAGCTCCTACAATGAGCAGTTCTTC
J: TRBJ2-5; D: TRBD1; V: TRBV11-3; size: -; CDR3: CASSSLHRQGARGKETQYF; DNA: TGTGCCAGCAGCTCCCTTCACAGACAGGGGGCGCGGGGCAAAGAGACCCAGTACTTC
J: TRBJ2-7; D: -; V: TRBV19; size: -; CDR3: CASSQDSPYEQYF; DNA: TGTGCCAGTAGTCAAGACAGTCCCTACGAGCAGTACTTC
J: TRBJ1-1; D: TRBD1; V: TRBV18; size: -; CDR3: CASSADRKQLMNTEAFF; DNA: TGTGCCAGCTCCGCGGACAGGAAGCAACTCATGAACACTGAAGCTTTCTTT
J: TRBJ2-3; D: -; V: TRBV10-3; size: -; CDR3: CAIRHDTDTQYF; DNA: TGTGCCATCCGACACGACACAGATACGCAGTATTTT
J: TRBJ1-4; D: -; V: TRBV21-1; size: -; CDR3: CASSTTGPGEKLFF; DNA: TGTGCCAGCAGCACAACAGGGCCGGGGGAAAAACTGTTTTTT
J: TRBJ2-7; D: -; V: TRBV28; size: -; CDR3: CASTLGGANSYEQYF; DNA: TGTGCCAGCACCCTTGGAGGGGCGAACTCCTACGAGCAGTACTTC
J: TRBJ1-1; D: TRBD1; V: TRBV7-8; size: -; CDR3: CASSLGTGDVTEAFF; DNA: TGTGCCAGCAGCTTAGGGACAGGGGACGTCACTGAAGCTTTCTTT
J: TRBJ2-7; D: -; V: TRBV30; size: -; CDR3: CAWERQNAYEQYF; DNA: TGTGCCTGGGAGCGACAGAACGCCTACGAGCAGTACTTC
J: TRBJ1-2; D: -; V: TRBV30; size: few; CDR3: CAWSVHQANYGYTF; DNA: TGTGCCTGGAGTGTACATCAGGCAAACTATGGCTACACCTTC